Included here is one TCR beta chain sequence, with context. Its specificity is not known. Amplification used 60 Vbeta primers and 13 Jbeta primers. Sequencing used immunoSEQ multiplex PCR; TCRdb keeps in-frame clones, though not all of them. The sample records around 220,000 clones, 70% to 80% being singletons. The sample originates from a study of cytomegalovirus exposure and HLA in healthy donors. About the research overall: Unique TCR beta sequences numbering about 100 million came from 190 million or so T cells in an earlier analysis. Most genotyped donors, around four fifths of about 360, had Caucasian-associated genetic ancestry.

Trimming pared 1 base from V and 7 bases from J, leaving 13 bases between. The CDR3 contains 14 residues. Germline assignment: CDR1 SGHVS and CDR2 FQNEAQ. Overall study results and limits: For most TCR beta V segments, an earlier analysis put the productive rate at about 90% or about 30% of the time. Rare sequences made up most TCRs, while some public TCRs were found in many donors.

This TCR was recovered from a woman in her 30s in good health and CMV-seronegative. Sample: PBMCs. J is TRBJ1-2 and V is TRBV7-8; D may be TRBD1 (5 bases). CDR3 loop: CASSLGQGWGGYTF. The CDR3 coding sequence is TGTGCCAGCAGCTTAGGCCAGGGCTGGGGTGGCTACACCTTC.